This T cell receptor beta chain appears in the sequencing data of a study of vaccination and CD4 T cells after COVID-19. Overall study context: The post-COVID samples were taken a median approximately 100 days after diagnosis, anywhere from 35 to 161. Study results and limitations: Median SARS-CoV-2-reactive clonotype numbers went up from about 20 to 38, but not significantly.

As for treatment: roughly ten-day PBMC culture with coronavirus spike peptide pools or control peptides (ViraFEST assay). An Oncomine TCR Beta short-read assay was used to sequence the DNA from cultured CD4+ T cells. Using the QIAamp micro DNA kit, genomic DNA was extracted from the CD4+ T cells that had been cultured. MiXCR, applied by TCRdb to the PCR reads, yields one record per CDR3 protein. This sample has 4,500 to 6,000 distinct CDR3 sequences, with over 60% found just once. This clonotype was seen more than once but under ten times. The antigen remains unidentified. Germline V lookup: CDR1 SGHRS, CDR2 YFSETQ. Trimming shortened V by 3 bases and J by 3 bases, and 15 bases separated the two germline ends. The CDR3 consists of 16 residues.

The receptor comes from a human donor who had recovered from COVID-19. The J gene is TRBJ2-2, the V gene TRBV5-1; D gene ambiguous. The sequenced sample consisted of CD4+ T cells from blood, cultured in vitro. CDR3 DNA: TGCGCCAGCAGCTGGGCCCCCGGGCAGTACACCGGGGAGCTGTTTTTT. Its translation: CASSWAPGQYTGELFF.